Listed below are T cell receptor beta chains from one sample, sequenced in a study of T-cell reconstitution after alpha-beta-depleted transplantation in children. Via MiXCR, TCRdb re-called the PCR reads, giving one row per CDR3 protein. This repertoire shows 700,000 to 850,000 distinct CDR3 sequences, less than 20% found once; its top ten account for just under 5%. This specimen consisted of PBMCs, mostly from graft donor cells, obtained 360 days after TCRalphabeta/CD19-depleted stem cell transplant. The receptors were sampled from a male patient aged 10-17 years who had a stem cell transplant for acute lymphoblastic leukemia, so the T cells may come from the graft donor. CDR3s include the opening cysteine and the closing phenylalanine or tryptophan. The order of the fields is J gene, V gene, D gene, clone size, CDR3 DNA, CDR3 protein. The D gene is left open where the match is weak. Not all rows give a size; the values are once, few, many and, for expanded clones, a class.

>TRBJ2-5|TRBV9|-|few
TGTGCCAGCAGCGTAGCGGCTACCGTAGAGGTAGGCCAAGAGACCCAGTACTTC
CASSVAATVEVGQETQYF
>TRBJ2-3|TRBV27|TRBD1|few
TGTGCCAGCAGGAAACGAACAGGGGGCACAGATACGCAGTATTTT
CASRKRTGGTDTQYF
>TRBJ2-5|TRBV11-2|TRBD2|-
TGTGCCAGCAGCCCTCCCGGACTAGCGGGATCCCAAGAGACCCAGTACTTC
CASSPPGLAGSQETQYF
>TRBJ2-5|TRBV5-1|TRBD2|-
TGCGCCAGCAGCTTCCCGCGCATCGGACTAGCGGGGGACCACCCTCAAGAGACCCAGTACTTC
CASSFPRIGLAGDHPQETQYF
>TRBJ1-6|TRBV5-1|-|few
TGCGCCAGCAGCCCGGGACCCGACGGGGGTAATTCACCCCTCCACTTT
CASSPGPDGGNSPLHF
>TRBJ2-3|TRBV28|TRBD1|-
TGTGCCAGCAGTTTAGGGCCCCCTGACAGGGAATTACTAACAGATACGCAGTATTTT
CASSLGPPDRELLTDTQYF
>TRBJ2-1|TRBV5-5|TRBD2|-
TGTGCCAGCAGCACGAGCGGGATCACCTACAATGAGCAGTTCTTC
CASSTSGITYNEQFF
>TRBJ1-1|TRBV29-1|TRBD1|-
TGCAGCGCTGGACAGGGGGCAGCGAACACTGAAGCTTTCTTT
CSAGQGAANTEAFF
>TRBJ1-1|TRBV28|-|few
TGTGCCAGCAGTTTACGGGTAGGCGCTTTCTTT
CASSLRVGAFF
>TRBJ2-1|TRBV3-1|TRBD2|-
TGTGCCAGCAGCGCCGACTCTAGCGGGAGTTATTCGAATGAGCAGTTCTTC
CASSADSSGSYSNEQFF
>TRBJ2-1|TRBV7-8|-|-
TGTGCCAGCAGCTTGCGAGACAGCTACTCCTACAATGAGCAGTTCTTC
CASSLRDSYSYNEQFF
>TRBJ1-2|TRBV18|-|few
TGTGCCAGCTCACAAGGCCGAGCTAACTATGGCTACACCTTC
CASSQGRANYGYTF
>TRBJ1-5|TRBV4-1|-|few
TGCGCCAGCAGCCAAGTCAGTGGGGGGCGAGATCAGCCCCAGCATTTT
CASSQVSGGRDQPQHF
>TRBJ1-3|TRBV9|-|few
TGTGCCAGCAGCGAGAGCCCCTCTGGAAACACCATATATTTT
CASSESPSGNTIYF
>TRBJ2-3|TRBV5-1|-|many
TGCGCCAGCAGCTCATCCTGGACTGGTAGCACAGATACGCAGTATTTT
CASSSSWTGSTDTQYF
>TRBJ2-3|TRBV10-3|TRBD2|-
TGTGCCATCACCTCCCAAAGCGGGGGTTCAGATACGCAGTATTTT
CAITSQSGGSDTQYF